Listed here are 11 T cell receptor beta chains from one sample, sequenced in a study of shared clonotypes between healthy human individuals. This table comes from immunoSEQ multiplex PCR, and its TCRdb copy is limited to in-frame clones, with some not included. The repertoire holds around 1 million clones, with 76% as singletons. Sequenced input: memory CD4+ T cells sorted from blood. Subset here: CD45RA-negative fraction. The receptors here all came from a man aged 18-30 years in good health.

This clone was seen more than once but under ten times. The chain's CDR3 is CASSPRWTLMGYTF. The DNA of the CDR3 is TGTGCCAGCAGCCCCAGGTGGACGTTGATGGGCTACACCTTC. V is TRBV7-9 and J is TRBJ1-2; unclear D gene. The CDR3 is 14 amino acids. Trimming took off 5 bases at V and 8 bases at J, with 18 bases between the two ends. Germline values: CDR1 SEHNR, CDR2 FQNEAQ (reference sequence).

The chain links TRBV7-2 to TRBJ2-1; 7 bases match TRBD2. Losses at the gene ends were 1 base for V and 5 bases for J; bases not matched to a gene: 8. Germline V gene lookup returns CDR1 SGHTA and CDR2 FQGNSA. The CDR3 consists of 16 residues. The chain's CDR3 is CASSLEASGKHNEQFF. The CDR3 DNA sequence: TGTGCCAGCAGCTTAGAAGCAAGCGGGAAGCACAATGAGCAGTTCTTC.

V is TRBV5-6 and J is TRBJ2-6; D call uncertain. The germline V gene encodes CDR1 SGHDT and CDR2 YYEEEE. This CDR3 is 15 amino acids long. With 0 bases removed from V and 1 base from J, the gap between germline ends came to 5 bases. Here the CDR3 DNA reads TGTGCCAGCAGCTTGGAACAGTCTGGGGCCAACGTCCTGACTTTC. Protein product: CASSLEQSGANVLTF.

The rearrangement uses TRBV4-1 and TRBJ2-7; TRBD2 is a possible D gene (6 bases). Germline CDR1 MGHRA, CDR2 YSYEKL. The CDR3 consists of 16 residues. V was pared by 3 bases and J by 0 bases, with 15 bases between. The CDR3 DNA follows: TGCGCCAGCAGCCAGGGTAGCGGTGCCAACTCCTACGAGCAGTACTTC. Translated: CASSQGSGANSYEQYF.

In its sample, this clone was seen once. The rearrangement links TRBV6-6 to TRBJ2-7, with 11 bases fitting TRBD1. Germline CDR1 MNHNY, CDR2 SVGAGI (reference sequence). With 6 bases clipped from V and 6 bases from J, the junction kept 7 bases outside the gene matches. This CDR3 region has 14 residues. The CDR3 DNA follows: TGTGCCAGCAGCCACGGGGACAGGGGGTTCGAGCAGTACTTC. Translated: CASSHGDRGFEQYF.

The chain recombines TRBV6-1 with TRBJ1-6; 7 bases match TRBD1. Germline CDR1 is MNHNS and CDR2 is SASEGT. Trimming cost V 6 bases and J 9 bases; bases outside gene matches: 8. CDR3 length: 14 residues. CDR3 nucleotides: TGTGCCAGCAGGGGAGGGACAGTCAGTTCACCCCTCCACTTT. It is translated as CASRGGTVSSPLHF.

The rearrangement uses TRBV7-2 and TRBJ1-4; D gene uncertain. The CDR3 consists of 14 residues. V lost 1 base and J lost 2, with 5 bases in between. Per germline, CDR1 SGHTA and CDR2 FQGNSA. This chain's CDR3 is CASSLGFTNEKLFF. The CDR3 coding sequence is TGTGCCAGCAGCTTAGGCTTTACTAATGAAAAACTGTTTTTT. Complete variable domain (other parts from reference TRBV7-2 and TRBJ1-4): GAGVSQSPSNKVTEKGKDVELRCDPISGHTALYWYRQSLGQGLEFLIYFQGNSAPDKSGLPSDRFSAERTGGSVSTLTIQRTQQEDSAVYLCASSLGFTNEKLFFGSGTQLSVL.

The rearrangement uses TRBV18 and TRBJ2-7; D assignment may be TRBD1 or TRBD2 (6 bases each). The CDR3 consists of 17 residues. The V and J ends lost 3 bases and 0 bases respectively, with 18 bases between them. CDR1 is KGHSH, CDR2 LQKENI, per germline. DNA for the CDR3: TGTGCCAGCTCACCCCGAGGGGGGCGCCTTAGCTCCTACGAGCAGTACTTC. It encodes CASSPRGGRLSSYEQYF.

This chain connects TRBV5-5 to TRBJ1-5; 10 bases agree with TRBD1. This CDR3 is built from 16 residues. Per the germline V gene, CDR1 is SGHKS and CDR2 is YYEKEE (reference sequence). The ends lost 4 bases at V and 2 bases at J; junction bases unmatched: 6. The CDR3 loop is CASSQGQGVGNQPQHF. The CDR3 DNA reads TGTGCCAGCAGCCAAGGACAGGGGGTTGGCAATCAGCCCCAGCATTTT.

V usage is TRBV18 and J usage is TRBJ1-6; D may be TRBD1 (6 bases). This CDR3 comprises 12 residues. Germline V lookup: CDR1 KGHSH, CDR2 LQKENI. The ends were cut back, 7 bases at V and 15 bases at J, with 16 bases in the middle. As DNA, the CDR3 is TGTGCCAGCTGGTCTTCAGGGGATCACCTCCACTTT. It encodes CASWSSGDHLHF.

This clone was seen more than once but under ten times. The J gene is TRBJ2-5, the V gene TRBV28; 9 positions match TRBD2. Near its end, the DNA agrees better with TRBJ2-7, so the J call may be wrong. The CDR3 length is 14 residues. The germline CDR1 and CDR2 sequences are MDHEN and SYDVKM. CDR3 residues: CASSKAGGSPEQYF. The CDR3, as DNA: TGTGCCAGCAGTAAAGCGGGAGGATCCCCCGAGCAGTACTTC.